This T cell receptor beta chain was identified during a study of cytomegalovirus exposure and HLA in healthy donors. This PCR relied on a set of 60 Vbeta primers and 13 Jbeta primers. Libraries were prepared by immunoSEQ multiplex PCR; TCRdb keeps only in-frame clonotypes and omits some of them. Counted here are about 120,000 clones, around three quarters occurring once; the ten biggest clones make up around 5.8%. The V gene's germline CDR1 is SGHDN and CDR2 FVKESK. The CDR3 has 16 residues. V dropped 3 bases and J dropped 4; count of bases not matched to a gene: 8. J is TRBJ1-1 and V is TRBV14; TRBD1 agrees at 10 bases. This sequence was found in a man younger than 35 in good health and CMV-seropositive. Sequences were obtained from PBMCs. CDR3 sequence reads: CASSQGQGRTFTEAFF. CDR3 bases: TGTGCCAGCAGCCAGGGACAGGGGCGAACTTTCACTGAAGCTTTCTTT. The variable domain in full, completed from reference TRBV14 and TRBJ1-1, reads EAGVTQFPSHSVIEKGQTVTLRCDPISGHDNLYWYRRVMGKEIKFLLHFVKESKQDESGMPNNRFLAERTGGTYSTLKVQPAELEDSGVYFCASSQGQGRTFTEAFFGQGTRLTVV.